These 24 T cell receptor beta chains were all obtained from the same sample, sequenced in a study of T cell responses to AZD1222 COVID-19 vaccine. Clones were read by immunoSEQ multiplex PCR, and TCRdb kept only the in-frame ones, dropping some. In the table there are about 47,000 clones, around three quarters of which are singletons. Sequenced here: peripheral blood, sampled 28 days after the second dose of the MenACWY control vaccine. Receptors originate from an adult who received the MenACWY meningococcal vaccine as a control.

The V call is TRBV6-5, the J call TRBJ1-5; TRBD1 matches 7 bases. The V gene end was trimmed by 6 bases and the J gene end by 6 bases; junction bases not matched to a gene: 5. CDR3 length equals 13 residues. CDR1 MNHEY and CDR2 SVGAGI come from the germline V gene. The CDR3 nucleotides are TGTGCCAGCAGAACAGGGGCGAGTCAGCCCCAGCATTTT. The encoded protein is CASRTGASQPQHF.

V gene TRBV6-4 combines with J gene TRBJ2-1, with 11 bases fitting TRBD1. The CDR3 consists of 16 residues. V gave up 2 bases and J gave up 0 bases; unmatched junction bases: 0. In germline, CDR1 is MRHNA, CDR2 SNTAGT. The CDR3: CASSDGTGGSYNEQFF. The CDR3 coding sequence is TGTGCCAGCAGTGACGGGACAGGGGGCTCCTACAATGAGCAGTTCTTC.

CDR3 protein: CASSISQPGGQPQHF. The CDR3 bases are TGTGCCAGTAGTATAAGTCAGCCTGGCGGTCAGCCCCAGCATTTT. This chain joins TRBV19 and TRBJ1-5; unclear D gene. This CDR3 has 15 amino acids. V lost 2 bases, J lost 6 bases, and 14 bases lay in between. Germline V CDR1 and CDR2: LNHDA, SQIVND (reference sequence).

The chain links TRBV5-1 to TRBJ1-2; TRBD1 aligns across 7 bases. V shed 4 bases, J shed 6 bases, and the junction held 6 bases outside the gene matches. CDR1 is SGHRS, CDR2 YFSETQ, per germline. CDR3 length equals 13 residues. This CDR3 reads CASSTITGDGYTF. In nucleotides, the CDR3 is TGCGCCAGCAGCACAATAACAGGGGATGGCTACACCTTC.

This clone was detected only a few times. At one end the junction does not follow the germline gene, possibly because of a read error. CDR3 in amino acids: CASSRDLNQETQYF. The CDR3 DNA reads as TGTGCCAGCAGCAGGGACCTCAACCAGGAGACCCAGTACTTC. J is TRBJ2-5 and V is TRBV2; D is possibly TRBD1 or TRBD2 (5 bases each). The CDR3 spans 14 residues. Germline loops: CDR1 SNHLY, CDR2 FYNNEI.

The chain joins TRBV3-1 (or the pseudogene TRBV3-2) to TRBJ2-7, with D possibly being TRBD1 (6 bases). The V end was cut by 5 bases, the J end by 0 bases, with 11 bases between. The CDR3 runs 14 residues. Germline loops: CDR1 LGHDT, CDR2 YNNKEL (reference sequence). This chain's CDR3 is CASSDTGFSYEQYF. The DNA of the CDR3 is TGTGCCAGCAGCGACACAGGGTTCTCCTACGAGCAGTACTTC.

V usage is TRBV5-1 and J usage is TRBJ1-1; tentative D call: TRBD1 (6 bases). V lost 2 bases and J 5 bases, leaving 10 bases between the germline ends. This CDR3 region has 13 residues. Germline assignment: CDR1 SGHRS and CDR2 YFSETQ. The DNA for the CDR3 is TGCGCCAGCAGCTTTAACAGGGAAACTGAAGCTTTCTTT. Its protein product is CASSFNRETEAFF.

This clone was counted a single time. This sequence joins TRBV11-2 and TRBJ1-6, with 8 bases fitting TRBD1. V shed 6 bases, J shed 2 bases, and the junction held 3 bases outside the gene matches. The CDR3 runs 15 residues. Germline assignment: CDR1 SGHAT and CDR2 FQNNGV. For the CDR3, the DNA is TGTGCCAGCAGTCGACAGGGGACCTATAATTCACCCCTCCACTTT. This codes for CASSRQGTYNSPLHF.

The rearrangement joins TRBV4-1 to TRBJ2-7, with D perhaps TRBD1 (6 bases). The CDR3 covers 18 residues. In germline, CDR1 is MGHRA, CDR2 YSYEKL. Trimming cost V 1 base and J 0 bases, with 19 bases left between them. Written as DNA, the CDR3 is TGCGCCAGCAGCCAAGCCCCCGGTAAGGGGGACACCTCCTACGAGCAGTACTTC. Residues: CASSQAPGKGDTSYEQYF.

The chain uses TRBV3-1 (or the pseudogene TRBV3-2) and TRBJ1-3; TRBD1 matches at 10 bases. Looked up from germline, CDR1 is LGHDT and CDR2 is YNNKEL (reference sequence). V shed 5 bases, J shed 11 bases, and the junction held 15 bases outside the gene matches. The CDR3 runs 16 residues. The CDR3: CASSATDRGLGFAIYF. The CDR3 region has the DNA TGTGCCAGCAGCGCAACAGACAGGGGGCTAGGCTTCGCCATATATTTT.

The V call is TRBV5-6, the J call TRBJ2-5; 12 nucleotides align to TRBD2. The junction had 6 bases not matched to a gene; V was cut back by 4 bases and J by 2 bases. The germline gives CDR1 SGHDT, CDR2 YYEEEE. This CDR3 contains 16 residues. CDR3 protein: CASSLGLAGLQETQYF. In DNA, the CDR3 is TGTGCCAGCAGCCTTGGACTAGCGGGATTACAAGAGACCCAGTACTTC.

This rearrangement joins TRBV5-1 to TRBJ2-7; TRBD1 agrees at 10 bases. This CDR3 has 15 residues. CDR1 and CDR2 (germline): SGHRS, YFSETQ. V dropped 4 bases and J dropped 1; count of bases not matched to a gene: 5. The CDR3 region has the DNA TGCGCCAGCAGCACCGACAGGGGGCGGTCCTACGAGCAGTACTTC. Translation: CASSTDRGRSYEQYF.

This rearrangement joins TRBV5-1 to TRBJ1-5; D remains unclear. The V end lost 0 bases, the J end lost 4 bases, and 8 bases lay between the germline ends. This CDR3 is built from 14 residues. CDR1 and CDR2 (germline): SGHRS, YFSETQ. CDR3 nucleotide sequence: TGCGCCAGCAGCTTGGCACCGGGGAATCAGCCCCAGCATTTT. It is translated as CASSLAPGNQPQHF. Filled out from reference TRBV5-1 and TRBJ1-5, the complete variable domain reads KAGVTQTPRYLIKTRGQQVTLSCSPISGHRSVSWYQQTPGQGLQFLFEYFSETQRNKGNFPGRFSGRQFSNSRSEMNVSTLELGDSALYLCASSLAPGNQPQHFGDGTRLSIL.

The chain combines TRBV28 with TRBJ1-2; D not certain. Looked up from germline, CDR1 is MDHEN and CDR2 is SYDVKM. The CDR3 runs to 14 residues. V lost 3 bases to trimming and J lost 4 bases, with 12 bases between them. The CDR3 spells CASSLAGPPYGYTF. CDR3 in DNA: TGTGCCAGCAGTTTGGCCGGGCCTCCCTATGGCTACACCTTC.

The V call is TRBV2, the J call TRBJ1-5; D might be TRBD1 (5 bases). The germline gives CDR1 SNHLY, CDR2 FYNNEI. The CDR3 is 15 residues long. V dropped 3 bases and J dropped 2 bases, with 11 bases sitting between them. The DNA for the CDR3 is TGTGCCAGCAGTGATGGGGGGAGTGGCAATCAGCCCCAGCATTTT. Translated: CASSDGGSGNQPQHF.

The chain carries TRBV4-1 and TRBJ1-4; no reliable D call. The CDR3 has 14 residues. Germline V CDR1 and CDR2: MGHRA, YSYEKL. The V end lost 6 bases, the J end lost 0 bases, and 8 bases lay between the germline ends. The chain's CDR3 is CASRPRATNEKLFF. CDR3 nucleotide sequence: TGCGCCAGCAGGCCGCGGGCAACTAATGAAAAACTGTTTTTT.

The J gene is TRBJ1-6, the V gene TRBV7-2; tentatively, D is TRBD1 (5 bases). This CDR3 has 13 residues. Germline CDR1 is SGHTA and CDR2 is FQGNSA. The V end lost 2 bases, the J end lost 7 bases, and 6 bases lay between the germline ends. The CDR3 sequence is CASSLKGNSPLHF. CDR3 nucleotides: TGTGCCAGCAGCTTAAAGGGGAATTCACCCCTCCACTTT.

This clone showed up just a few times. The rearrangement joins TRBV30 to TRBJ1-5; D uncertain. CDR1 GTSNPN and CDR2 SVGIG come from the germline V gene (reference sequence). This CDR3 has 13 amino acids. The V and J ends lost 2 bases and 3 bases respectively, with 8 bases between them. CDR3 DNA: TGTGCCTGGAGTAGGGTAGACAATCAGCCCCAGCATTTT. Protein sequence: CAWSRVDNQPQHF.

The sample holds one count of this clone. The CDR3 reads CASSLSANEQFF. The CDR3 DNA reads as TGTGCCAGCAGCTTATCCGCCAATGAGCAGTTCTTC. The chain combines TRBV7-8 with TRBJ2-1; D is unclear. Germline values: CDR1 SGHVS, CDR2 FQNEAQ. V lost 2 bases and J 6 bases, leaving 5 bases between the germline ends. The CDR3 is 12 residues long.

The V and J genes are TRBV7-6 and TRBJ2-5; D gene uncertain. V gave up 4 bases and J gave up 3 bases, with 9 bases separating them. This CDR3 is 13 amino acids long. Germline lookup yields CDR1 SGHVS and CDR2 FNYEAQ. The DNA for the CDR3 is TGTGCCAGCAGCTCAATAGAAAAAGAGACCCAGTACTTC. It is translated as CASSSIEKETQYF.

This clone showed up just once. J is TRBJ1-1 and V is TRBV3-1 (or the pseudogene TRBV3-2); 11 positions agree with TRBD1. The CDR3 contains 14 residues. CDR1 LGHDT and CDR2 YNNKEL come from the germline V gene (reference sequence). V lost 7 bases to trimming and J lost 5 bases; unmatched junction nucleotides: 6. The CDR3 loop is CASTGTGGFTEAFF. Written as DNA, the CDR3 is TGTGCCAGCACCGGGACAGGGGGTTTTACTGAAGCTTTCTTT.

The chain couples TRBV7-8 to TRBJ1-5; D not certain. Germline CDR1 SGHVS, CDR2 FQNEAQ. The CDR3 spans 16 residues. V lost 1 base and J lost 5, with 15 bases in between. The CDR3 region has the DNA TGTGCCAGCAGCTTAGAAATTCGGGGTCTTCATCAGCCCCAGCATTTT. Encoded protein: CASSLEIRGLHQPQHF.

The CDR3 spells CASSTGGSGNTIYF. DNA for the CDR3: TGTGCCAGCAGTACAGGGGGCTCTGGAAACACCATATATTTT. The V and J genes are TRBV5-4 and TRBJ1-3; 8 bases are a match to TRBD1. This CDR3 spans 14 amino acids. Trimming took 5 bases from V and 0 from J; bases not matched to a gene: 1. Germline values: CDR1 SGHNT, CDR2 YYREEE (reference sequence).

This sequence joins TRBV6-4 and TRBJ2-3; no definite D call. Trimming stripped 5 bases from V and 0 bases from J, with 6 bases between. The CDR3 spans 13 residues. Germline loops: CDR1 MRHNA, CDR2 SNTAGT. The CDR3 protein is CASSSWSTDTQYF. DNA of the CDR3: TGTGCCAGCAGTTCGTGGAGCACAGATACGCAGTATTTT.